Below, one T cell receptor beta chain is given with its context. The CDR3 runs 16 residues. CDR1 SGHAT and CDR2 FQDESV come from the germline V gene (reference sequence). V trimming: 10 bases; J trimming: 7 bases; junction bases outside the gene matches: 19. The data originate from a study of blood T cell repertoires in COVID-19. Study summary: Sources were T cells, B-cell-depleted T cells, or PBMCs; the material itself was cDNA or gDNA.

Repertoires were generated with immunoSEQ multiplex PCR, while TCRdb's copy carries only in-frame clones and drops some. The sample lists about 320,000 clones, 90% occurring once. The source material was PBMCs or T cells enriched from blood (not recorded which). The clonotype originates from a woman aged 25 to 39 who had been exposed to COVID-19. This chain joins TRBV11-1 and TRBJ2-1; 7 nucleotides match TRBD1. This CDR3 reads CAIQNTRAPRGNEQFF. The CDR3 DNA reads TGTGCCATCCAAAACACCCGGGCCCCCAGGGGGAATGAGCAGTTCTTC.